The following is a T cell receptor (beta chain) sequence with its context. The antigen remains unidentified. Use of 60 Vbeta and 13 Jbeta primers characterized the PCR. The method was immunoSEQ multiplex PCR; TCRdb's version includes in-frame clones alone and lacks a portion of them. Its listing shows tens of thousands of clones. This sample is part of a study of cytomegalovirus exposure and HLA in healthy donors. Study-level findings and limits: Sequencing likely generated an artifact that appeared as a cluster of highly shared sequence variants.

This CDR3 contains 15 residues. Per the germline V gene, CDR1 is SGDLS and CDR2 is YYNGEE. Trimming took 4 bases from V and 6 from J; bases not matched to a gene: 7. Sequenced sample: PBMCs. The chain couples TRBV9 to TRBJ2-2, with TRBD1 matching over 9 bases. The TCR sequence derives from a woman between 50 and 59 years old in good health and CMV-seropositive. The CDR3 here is CASSSRTGAAGELFF. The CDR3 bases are TGTGCCAGCAGCTCCCGGACAGGGGCTGCCGGGGAGCTGTTTTTT.